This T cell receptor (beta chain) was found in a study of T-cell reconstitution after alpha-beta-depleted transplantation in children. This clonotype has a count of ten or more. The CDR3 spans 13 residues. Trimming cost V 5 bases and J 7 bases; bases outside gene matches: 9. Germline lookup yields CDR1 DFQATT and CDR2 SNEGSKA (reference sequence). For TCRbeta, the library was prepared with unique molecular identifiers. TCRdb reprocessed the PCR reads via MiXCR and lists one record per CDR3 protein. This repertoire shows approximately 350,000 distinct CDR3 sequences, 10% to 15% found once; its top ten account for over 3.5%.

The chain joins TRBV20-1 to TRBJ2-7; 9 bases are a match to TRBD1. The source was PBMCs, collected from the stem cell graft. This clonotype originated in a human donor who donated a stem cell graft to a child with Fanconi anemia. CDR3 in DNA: TGCAGTGCTCCCAGGACAGGGGAGAGTGAGCAGTACTTC. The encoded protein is CSAPRTGESEQYF.